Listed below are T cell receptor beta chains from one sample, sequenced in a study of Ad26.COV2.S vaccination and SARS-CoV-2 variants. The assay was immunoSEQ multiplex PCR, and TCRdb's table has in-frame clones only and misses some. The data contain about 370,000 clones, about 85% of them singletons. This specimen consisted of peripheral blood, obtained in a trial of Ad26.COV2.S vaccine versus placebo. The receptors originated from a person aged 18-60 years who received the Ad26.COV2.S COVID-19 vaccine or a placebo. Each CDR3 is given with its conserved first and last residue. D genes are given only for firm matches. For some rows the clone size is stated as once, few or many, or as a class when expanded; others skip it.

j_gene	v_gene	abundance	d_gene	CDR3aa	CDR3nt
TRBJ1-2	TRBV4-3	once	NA	CASSQENGQYGYTF	TGCGCCAGCAGCCAAGAAAACGGACAGTATGGCTACACCTTC
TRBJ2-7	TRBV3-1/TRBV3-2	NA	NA	CASSPTQRGEAYEQYF	TGTGCCAGCAGCCCGACCCAACGTGGGGAGGCCTACGAGCAGTACTTC
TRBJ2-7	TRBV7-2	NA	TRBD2	CASSLVAGGPGYEQYF	TGTGCCAGCAGCTTAGTGGCGGGGGGGCCAGGGTACGAGCAGTACTTC
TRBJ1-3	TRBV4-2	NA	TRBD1	CASSQGQGRASGNTIYF	TGTGCCAGCAGCCAGGGACAGGGGAGGGCCTCTGGAAACACCATATATTTT
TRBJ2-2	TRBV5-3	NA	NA	CARDPDGNTGELFF	TGTGCCAGGGACCCGGACGGGAACACCGGGGAGCTGTTTTTT
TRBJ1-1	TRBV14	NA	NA	CASSQDPMMTAEAFF	TGTGCCAGCAGCCAAGACCCGATGATGACAGCCGAAGCTTTCTTT
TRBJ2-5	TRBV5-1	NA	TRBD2	CASSPSGTSGGGETQYF	TGCGCCAGCAGCCCGTCCGGGACTAGCGGGGGGGGAGAGACCCAGTACTTC
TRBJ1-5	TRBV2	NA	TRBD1	CASRTGLSQPQHF	TGTGCCAGCAGGACAGGGCTAAGTCAGCCCCAGCATTTT
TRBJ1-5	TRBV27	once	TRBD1	CASSLEGQGHQPQHF	TGTGCCAGCAGTTTAGAAGGACAGGGACATCAGCCCCAGCATTTT
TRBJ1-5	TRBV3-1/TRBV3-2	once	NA	CASSQDLDSNQPQHF	TGTGCCAGCAGCCAAGATTTAGATAGCAATCAGCCCCAGCATTTT
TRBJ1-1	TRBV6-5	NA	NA	CASSYAGVAEAFF	TGTGCCAGCAGTTACGCAGGGGTGGCTGAAGCTTTCTTT
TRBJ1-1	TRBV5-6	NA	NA	CASSFTAEDTEAFF	TGTGCCAGCAGCTTTACGGCCGAAGACACTGAAGCTTTCTTT
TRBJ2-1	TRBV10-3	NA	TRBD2	CAALAGGSYNEQFF	TGTGCCGCTCTAGCGGGGGGCTCCTACAATGAGCAGTTCTTC
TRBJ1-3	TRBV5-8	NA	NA	CASSLLRVGNTIYF	TGTGCCAGCAGCTTGTTGAGGGTCGGAAACACCATATATTTT
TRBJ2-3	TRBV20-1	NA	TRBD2	CSASFGGADTQYF	TGCAGTGCTAGTTTCGGGGGGGCAGATACGCAGTATTTT
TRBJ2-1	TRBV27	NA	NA	CASSLLGDYNEQFF	TGTGCCAGCAGTTTACTGGGAGACTACAATGAGCAGTTCTTC
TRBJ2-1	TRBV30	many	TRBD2	CAYHPWRGVNEQFF	TGTGCCTACCACCCTTGGCGGGGGGTTAATGAGCAGTTCTTC
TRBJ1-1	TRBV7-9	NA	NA	CASSFSGDGKTEAFF	TGTGCCAGCAGCTTTTCCGGGGATGGTAAAACTGAAGCTTTCTTT
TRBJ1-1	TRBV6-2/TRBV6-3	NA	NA	CASSYLGGGTEAFF	TGTGCCAGCAGTTACTTGGGAGGCGGCACTGAAGCTTTCTTT
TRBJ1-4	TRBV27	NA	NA	CASSFNPDSVNEKLFF	TGTGCCAGCAGTTTTAACCCGGACAGCGTTAATGAAAAACTGTTTTTT
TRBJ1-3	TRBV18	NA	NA	CASSPEFSGNTIYF	TGTGCCAGCTCACCAGAATTCTCTGGAAACACCATATATTTT
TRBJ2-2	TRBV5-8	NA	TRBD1	CASSSLQGFEVNTGELFF	TGTGCCAGCAGCTCTCTACAGGGGTTTGAGGTGAACACCGGGGAGCTGTTTTTT
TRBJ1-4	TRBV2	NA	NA	CASSGRLEEKLFF	TGTGCCAGCAGCGGAAGACTAGAGGAAAAACTGTTTTTT
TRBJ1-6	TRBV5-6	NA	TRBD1	CASRPGQGLSPLHF	TGTGCCAGCAGACCGGGACAGGGGCTATCACCCCTCCACTTT
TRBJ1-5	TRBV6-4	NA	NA	CASSGEANQPQHF	TGTGCCAGCAGTGGAGAGGCAAATCAGCCCCAGCATTTT
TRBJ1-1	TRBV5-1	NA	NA	CASSLLRENTEAFF	TGCGCCAGCAGCTTGTTGAGAGAGAACACTGAAGCTTTCTTT
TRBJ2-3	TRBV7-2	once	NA	CASSLLEGPNTDTQYF	TGTGCCAGCAGCTTACTAGAAGGTCCGAACACAGATACGCAGTATTTT
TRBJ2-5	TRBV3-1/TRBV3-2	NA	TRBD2	CASSPAGKRGRETQYF	TGTGCCAGCAGCCCCGCGGGAAAGCGGGGTCGGGAGACCCAGTACTTC
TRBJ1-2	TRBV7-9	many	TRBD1	CASSFGQGDYGYTF	TGTGCCAGCAGCTTTGGGCAGGGGGACTATGGCTACACCTTC
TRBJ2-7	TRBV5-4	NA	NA	CASSLDPTTSEQYF	TGTGCCAGCAGCTTGGACCCGACCACCTCCGAGCAGTACTTC
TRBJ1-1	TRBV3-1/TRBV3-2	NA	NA	CTSSTLKNTEAFF	TGTACCAGCAGCACCCTGAAGAACACTGAAGCTTTCTTT
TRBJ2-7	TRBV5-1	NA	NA	CASSLTDILGEQYF	TGCGCCAGCAGCCTTACGGACATATTGGGCGAGCAGTACTTC
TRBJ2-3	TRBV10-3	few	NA	CAIRPGLTTDTQYF	TGTGCCATCAGACCGGGACTTACCACAGATACGCAGTATTTT
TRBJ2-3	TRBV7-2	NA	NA	CASSLRLNTDTQYF	TGTGCCAGCAGCTTAAGGCTCAACACAGATACGCAGTATTTT
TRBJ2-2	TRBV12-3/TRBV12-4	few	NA	CASSSYTGELFF	TGTGCCAGCAGTTCCTACACCGGGGAGCTGTTTTTT
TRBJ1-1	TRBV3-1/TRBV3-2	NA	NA	CASSHQGRPNTEAFF	TGTGCCAGCAGCCATCAGGGAAGGCCAAACACTGAAGCTTTCTTT
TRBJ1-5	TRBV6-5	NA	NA	CASGTPSISNQPQHF	TGTGCCAGCGGGACACCTTCGATTAGCAATCAGCCCCAGCATTTT
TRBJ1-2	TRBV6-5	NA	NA	CASSYGGSHGYTF	TGTGCCAGCAGTTACGGGGGATCTCATGGCTACACCTTC
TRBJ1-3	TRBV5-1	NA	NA	CASSLGVGRGNTIYF	TGCGCCAGCAGCTTGGGAGTAGGGAGGGGAAACACCATATATTTT
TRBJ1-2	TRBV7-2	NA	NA	CASSPVVAPPNYGYTF	TGTGCCAGCAGCCCCGTTGTGGCGCCCCCGAACTATGGCTACACCTTC
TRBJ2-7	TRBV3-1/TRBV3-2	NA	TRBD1	CASSHLPGQLSYEQYF	TGTGCCAGCAGCCACCTACCGGGACAGCTCTCCTACGAGCAGTACTTC
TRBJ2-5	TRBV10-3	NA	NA	CAIRDEYQETQYF	TGTGCCATCAGGGACGAGTACCAAGAGACCCAGTACTTC
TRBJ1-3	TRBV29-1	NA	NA	CSVGEETGNTIYF	TGCAGCGTTGGTGAAGAGACTGGAAACACCATATATTTT
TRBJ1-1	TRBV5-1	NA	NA	CASRTWDMNTEAFF	TGCGCCAGCAGGACTTGGGACATGAACACTGAAGCTTTCTTT
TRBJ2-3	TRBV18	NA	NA	CASSLNRDQNSDTQYF	TGTGCCAGCTCACTCAACCGGGACCAAAATTCGGATACGCAGTATTTT
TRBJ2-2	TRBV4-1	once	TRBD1	CASSQEWDRDNGELFF	TGCGCCAGCAGCCAAGAGTGGGACAGGGACAACGGGGAGCTGTTTTTT
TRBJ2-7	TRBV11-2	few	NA	CASSLGRGVYEQYF	TGTGCCAGCAGCTTAGGTCGGGGCGTCTACGAGCAGTACTTC
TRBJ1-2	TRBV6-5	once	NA	CASGNTANYGYTF	TGTGCCAGCGGAAATACTGCTAACTATGGCTACACCTTC
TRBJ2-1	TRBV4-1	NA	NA	CASSQVLEEQFF	TGCGCCAGCAGCCAGGTCCTAGAAGAGCAGTTCTTC
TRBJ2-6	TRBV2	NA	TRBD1	CASSVPQQGVGAGANVLTF	TGTGCCAGCAGTGTCCCACAACAGGGGGTAGGCGCTGGGGCCAACGTCCTGACTTTC
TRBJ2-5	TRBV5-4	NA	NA	CASSFYSPNEKETQYF	TGTGCCAGCAGCTTTTACTCCCCGAACGAAAAAGAGACCCAGTACTTC
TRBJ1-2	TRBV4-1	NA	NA	CASSQGGPSGYTF	TGCGCCAGCAGCCAGGGGGGGCCTTCTGGCTACACCTTC
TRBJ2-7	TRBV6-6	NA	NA	CASSLGGASYEQYF	TGTGCCAGCAGTCTAGGGGGGGCTTCCTACGAGCAGTACTTC
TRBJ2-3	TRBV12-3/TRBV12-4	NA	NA	CASSFVSDTQYF	TGTGCCAGCAGTTTTGTGTCAGATACGCAGTATTTT
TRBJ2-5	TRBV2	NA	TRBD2	CASSEGLLAGRETQYF	TGTGCCAGCAGTGAAGGGCTCCTAGCGGGGCGCGAGACCCAGTACTTC
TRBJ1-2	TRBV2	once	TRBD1	CASNLDRETNYGYTF	TGTGCCAGCAATTTGGACAGGGAGACTAACTATGGCTACACCTTC
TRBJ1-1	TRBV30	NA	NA	CAWSQGNTEAFF	TGTGCCTGGAGTCAGGGGAACACTGAAGCTTTCTTT